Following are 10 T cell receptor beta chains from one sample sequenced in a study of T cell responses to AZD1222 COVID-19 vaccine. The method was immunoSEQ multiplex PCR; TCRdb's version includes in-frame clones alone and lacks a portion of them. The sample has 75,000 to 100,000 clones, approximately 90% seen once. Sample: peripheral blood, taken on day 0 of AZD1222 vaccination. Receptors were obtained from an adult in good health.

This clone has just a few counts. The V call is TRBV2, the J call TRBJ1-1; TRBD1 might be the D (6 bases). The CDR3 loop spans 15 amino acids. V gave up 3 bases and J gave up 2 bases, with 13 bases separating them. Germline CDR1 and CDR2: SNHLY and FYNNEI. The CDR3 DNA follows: TGTGCCAGCAGTGACGAGAGGGGGGAAAACACTGAAGCTTTCTTT. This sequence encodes CASSDERGENTEAFF.

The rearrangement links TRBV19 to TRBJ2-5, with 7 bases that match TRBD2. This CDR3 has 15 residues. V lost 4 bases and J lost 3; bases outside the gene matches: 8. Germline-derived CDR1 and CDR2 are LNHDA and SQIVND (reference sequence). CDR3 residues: CASSTPGRGKETQYF. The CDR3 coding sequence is TGTGCCAGTAGTACGCCAGGGCGGGGGAAAGAGACCCAGTACTTC.

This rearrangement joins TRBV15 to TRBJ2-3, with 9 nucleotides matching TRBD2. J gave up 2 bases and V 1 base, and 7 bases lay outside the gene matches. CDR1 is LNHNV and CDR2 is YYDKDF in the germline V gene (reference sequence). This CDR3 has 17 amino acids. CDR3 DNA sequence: TGTGCCACCAGCAGAGCGAGACTAGCGGAACTCACAGATACGCAGTATTTT. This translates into CATSRARLAELTDTQYF.

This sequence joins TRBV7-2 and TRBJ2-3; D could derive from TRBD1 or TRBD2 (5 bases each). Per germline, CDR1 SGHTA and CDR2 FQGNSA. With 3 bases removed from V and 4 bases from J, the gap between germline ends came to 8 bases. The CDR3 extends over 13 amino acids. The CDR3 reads CASSFMGADTQYF. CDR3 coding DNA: TGTGCCAGCAGCTTTATGGGGGCAGATACGCAGTATTTT.

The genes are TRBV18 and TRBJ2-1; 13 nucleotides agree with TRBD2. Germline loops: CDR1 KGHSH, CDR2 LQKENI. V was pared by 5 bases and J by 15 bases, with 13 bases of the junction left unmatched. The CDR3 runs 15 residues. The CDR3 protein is CASSTKVRTSGSLFF. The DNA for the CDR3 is TGTGCCAGCTCAACCAAAGTTCGGACTAGCGGGAGTTTGTTCTTC.

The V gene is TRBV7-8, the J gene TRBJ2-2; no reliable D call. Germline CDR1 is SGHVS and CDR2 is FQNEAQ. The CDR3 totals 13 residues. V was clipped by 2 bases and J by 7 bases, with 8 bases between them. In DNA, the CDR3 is TGTGCCAGCAGCTTAATAGGGAACGGGGAGCTGTTTTTT. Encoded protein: CASSLIGNGELFF.

The CDR3 sequence: CASSFTGTGAGYTF. The CDR3 coding sequence is TGTGCCAGCAGTTTTACCGGGACAGGGGCTGGCTACACCTTC. The rearrangement links TRBV6-5 to TRBJ1-2, with 10 bases aligning to TRBD1. J gave up 7 bases and V 4 bases, and 6 bases lay outside the gene matches. This CDR3 is 14 amino acids long. Germline CDR1 and CDR2: MNHEY and SVGAGI.

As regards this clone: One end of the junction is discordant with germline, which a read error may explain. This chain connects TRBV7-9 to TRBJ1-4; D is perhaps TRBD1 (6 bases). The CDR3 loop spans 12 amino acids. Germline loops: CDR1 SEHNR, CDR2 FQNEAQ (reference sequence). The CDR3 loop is CASSTQDRNPRF. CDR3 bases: TGTGCCAGCAGCACCCAGGACAGAAACCCCAGATTT.

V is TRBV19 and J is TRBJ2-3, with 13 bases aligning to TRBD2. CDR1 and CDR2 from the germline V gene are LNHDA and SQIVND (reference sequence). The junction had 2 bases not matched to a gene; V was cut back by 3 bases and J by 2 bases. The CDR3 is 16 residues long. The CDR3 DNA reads TGTGCCAGTAGTATGGGACTAGCGGGATACACAGATACGCAGTATTTT. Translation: CASSMGLAGYTDTQYF.

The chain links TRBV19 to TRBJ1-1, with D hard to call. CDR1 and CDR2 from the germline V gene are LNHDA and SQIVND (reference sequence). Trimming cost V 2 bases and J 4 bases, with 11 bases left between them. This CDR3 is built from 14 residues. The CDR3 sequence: CASSISKSGTEAFF. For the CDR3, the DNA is TGTGCCAGTAGTATATCTAAGTCAGGCACTGAAGCTTTCTTT.